The T cell receptor beta chain described here comes from a study of blood T cell repertoires in COVID-19. Measured with immunoSEQ multiplex PCR; TCRdb has only the in-frame clones, and not every one. This sample carries more than 150,000 clones, 70% to 90% of them seen once, and the ten largest clones take 0.55% to 0.6%. This CDR3 is 12 amino acids long. CDR1 MNHEY and CDR2 SMNVEV come from the germline V gene (reference sequence). Trimming shortened V by 4 bases and J by 11 bases, and 15 bases separated the two germline ends. This chain uses TRBV27 with TRBJ2-7; possibly TRBD1 for D (6 bases). The sequenced material came from peripheral blood. This TCR was sampled from a man between 60 and 70 years old with COVID-19, enrolled during active disease. In DNA form, the CDR3 reads TGTGCCAGCAGTTCTACAGGGTCGAAAGAGTACTTC. It encodes CASSSTGSKEYF.